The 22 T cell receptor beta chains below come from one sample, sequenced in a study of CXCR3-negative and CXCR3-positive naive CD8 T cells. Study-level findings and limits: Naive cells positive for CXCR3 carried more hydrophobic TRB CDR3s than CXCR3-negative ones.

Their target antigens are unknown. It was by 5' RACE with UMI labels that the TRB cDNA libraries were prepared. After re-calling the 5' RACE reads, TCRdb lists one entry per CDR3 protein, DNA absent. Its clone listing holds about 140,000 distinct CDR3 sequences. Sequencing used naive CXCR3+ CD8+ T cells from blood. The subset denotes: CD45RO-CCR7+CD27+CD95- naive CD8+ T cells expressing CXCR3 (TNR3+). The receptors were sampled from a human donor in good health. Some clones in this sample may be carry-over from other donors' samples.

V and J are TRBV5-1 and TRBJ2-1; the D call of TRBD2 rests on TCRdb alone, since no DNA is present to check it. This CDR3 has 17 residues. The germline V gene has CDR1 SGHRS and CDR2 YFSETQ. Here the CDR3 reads CASSLTPAGEIYNEQFF.

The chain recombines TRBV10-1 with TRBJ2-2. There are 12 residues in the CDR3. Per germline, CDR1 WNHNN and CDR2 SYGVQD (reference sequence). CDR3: CASSESTGELFF.

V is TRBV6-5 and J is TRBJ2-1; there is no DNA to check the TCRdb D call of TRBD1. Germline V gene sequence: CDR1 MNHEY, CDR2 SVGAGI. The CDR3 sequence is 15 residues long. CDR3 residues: CASSYGWGAADEQFF.

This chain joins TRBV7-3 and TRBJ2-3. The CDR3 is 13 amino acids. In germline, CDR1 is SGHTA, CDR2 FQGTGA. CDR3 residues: CASSTVTTDTQYF.

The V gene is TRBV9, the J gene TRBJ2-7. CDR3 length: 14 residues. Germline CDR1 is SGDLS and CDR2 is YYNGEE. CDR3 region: CASSVAYSSYEQYF.

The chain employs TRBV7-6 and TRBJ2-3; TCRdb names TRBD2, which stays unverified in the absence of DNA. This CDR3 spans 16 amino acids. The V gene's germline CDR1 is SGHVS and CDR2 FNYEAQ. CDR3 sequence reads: CASSLGSSGGLDTQYF.

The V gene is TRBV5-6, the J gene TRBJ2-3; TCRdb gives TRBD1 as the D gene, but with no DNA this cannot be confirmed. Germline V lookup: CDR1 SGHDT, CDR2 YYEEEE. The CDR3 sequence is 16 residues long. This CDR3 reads CASSSDWDRNTDTQYF.

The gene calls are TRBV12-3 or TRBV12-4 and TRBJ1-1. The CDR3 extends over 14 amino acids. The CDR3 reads CASSLVGPGTEAFF.

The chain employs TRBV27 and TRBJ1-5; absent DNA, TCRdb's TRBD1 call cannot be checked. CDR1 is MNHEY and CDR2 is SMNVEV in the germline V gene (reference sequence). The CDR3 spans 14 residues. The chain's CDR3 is CASSLGQGAQPQHF.

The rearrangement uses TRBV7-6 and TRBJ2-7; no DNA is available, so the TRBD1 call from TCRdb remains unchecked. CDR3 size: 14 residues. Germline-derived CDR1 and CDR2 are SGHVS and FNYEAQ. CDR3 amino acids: CASSLGEDSYEQYF.

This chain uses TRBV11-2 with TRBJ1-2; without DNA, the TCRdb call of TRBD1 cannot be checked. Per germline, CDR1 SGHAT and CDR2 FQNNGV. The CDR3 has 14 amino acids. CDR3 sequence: CASSSPQGAGGYTF.

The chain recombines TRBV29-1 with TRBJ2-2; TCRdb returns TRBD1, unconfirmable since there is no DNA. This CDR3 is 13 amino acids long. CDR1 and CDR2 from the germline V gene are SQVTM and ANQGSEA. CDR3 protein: CSVWAQATGELFF.

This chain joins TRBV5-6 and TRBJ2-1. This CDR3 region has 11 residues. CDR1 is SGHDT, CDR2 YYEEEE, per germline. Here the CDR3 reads CASNDLGEQFF.

CDR3 amino acids: CASSPRTGVEQYF. V usage is TRBV28 and J usage is TRBJ2-7; TCRdb's assignment of TRBD1 cannot be checked, as there is no DNA. The CDR3 consists of 13 residues. Germline CDR1 reads MDHEN; CDR2 reads SYDVKM.

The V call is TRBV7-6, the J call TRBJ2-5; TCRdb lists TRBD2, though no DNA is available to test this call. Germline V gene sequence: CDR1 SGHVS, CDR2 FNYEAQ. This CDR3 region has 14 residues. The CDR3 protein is CASSLYGGAETQYF.

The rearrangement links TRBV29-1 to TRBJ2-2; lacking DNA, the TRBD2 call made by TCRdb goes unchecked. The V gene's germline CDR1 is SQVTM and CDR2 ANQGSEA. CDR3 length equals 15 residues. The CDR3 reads CSVWWRQSETGELFF.

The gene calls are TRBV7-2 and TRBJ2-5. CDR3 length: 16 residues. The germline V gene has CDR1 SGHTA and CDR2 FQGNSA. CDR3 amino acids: CASSGFAGPSEETQYF.

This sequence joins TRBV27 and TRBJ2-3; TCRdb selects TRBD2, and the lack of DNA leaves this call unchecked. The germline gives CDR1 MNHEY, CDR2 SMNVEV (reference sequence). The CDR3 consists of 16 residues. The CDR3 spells CASSYLSGGSTDTQYF.

CDR3 protein: CSALLGTGSRPQHF. The chain links TRBV20-1 to TRBJ1-5; checking the TCRdb D call of TRBD1 is not possible without DNA. The CDR3 is 14 residues long. Germline assignment: CDR1 DFQATT and CDR2 SNEGSKA (reference sequence).

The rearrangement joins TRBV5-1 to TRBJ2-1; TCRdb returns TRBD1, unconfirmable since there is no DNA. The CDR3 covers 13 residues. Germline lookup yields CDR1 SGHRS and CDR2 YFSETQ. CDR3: CASSFWGPVGQFF.

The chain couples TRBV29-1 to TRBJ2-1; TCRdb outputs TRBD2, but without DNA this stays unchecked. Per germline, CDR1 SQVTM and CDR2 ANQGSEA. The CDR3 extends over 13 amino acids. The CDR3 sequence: CSVEAGVAYEQFF.

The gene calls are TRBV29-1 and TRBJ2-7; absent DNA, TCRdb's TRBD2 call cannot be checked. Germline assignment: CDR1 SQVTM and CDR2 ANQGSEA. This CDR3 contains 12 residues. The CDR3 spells CSAGTPSYEQYF.